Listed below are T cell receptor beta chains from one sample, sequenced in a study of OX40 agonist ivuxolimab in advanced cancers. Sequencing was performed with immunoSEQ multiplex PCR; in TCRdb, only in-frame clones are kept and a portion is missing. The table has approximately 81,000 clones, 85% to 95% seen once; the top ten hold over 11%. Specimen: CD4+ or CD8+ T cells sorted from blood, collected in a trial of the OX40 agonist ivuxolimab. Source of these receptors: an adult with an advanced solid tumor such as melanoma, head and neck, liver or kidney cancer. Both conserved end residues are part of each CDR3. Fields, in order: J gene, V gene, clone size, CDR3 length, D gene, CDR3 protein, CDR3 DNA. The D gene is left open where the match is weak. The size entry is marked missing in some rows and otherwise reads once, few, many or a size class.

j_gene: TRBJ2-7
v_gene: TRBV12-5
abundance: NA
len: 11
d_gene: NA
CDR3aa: CASGLGPEQYF
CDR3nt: TGTGCTAGTGGTTTGGGACCTGAGCAGTACTTC

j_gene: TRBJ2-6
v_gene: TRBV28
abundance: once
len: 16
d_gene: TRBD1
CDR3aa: CAGGQGTLSGANVLTF
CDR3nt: TGTGCCGGGGGACAGGGGACCCTCTCTGGGGCCAACGTCCTGACTTTC

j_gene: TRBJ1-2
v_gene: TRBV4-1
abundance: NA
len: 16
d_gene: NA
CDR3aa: CASSHRDIGFNYGYTF
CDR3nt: TGCGCCAGCAGCCATCGGGACATCGGATTCAACTATGGCTACACCTTC

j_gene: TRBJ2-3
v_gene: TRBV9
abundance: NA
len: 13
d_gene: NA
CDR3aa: CASSVGGTDTQYF
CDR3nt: TGTGCCAGCAGCGTAGGGGGGACAGATACGCAGTATTTT

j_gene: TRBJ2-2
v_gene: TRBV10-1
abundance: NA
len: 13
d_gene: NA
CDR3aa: CASSSRYTGELFF
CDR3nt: TGCGCCAGCAGTTCGAGGTATACCGGGGAGCTGTTTTTT

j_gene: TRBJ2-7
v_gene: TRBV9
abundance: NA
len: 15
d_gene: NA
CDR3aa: CASSARWGETYEQYF
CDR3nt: TGTGCCAGCAGCGCCCGGTGGGGGGAAACCTACGAGCAGTACTTC

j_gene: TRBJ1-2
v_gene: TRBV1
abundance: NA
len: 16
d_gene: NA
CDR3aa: CTSRCTCVRKTYGYTF
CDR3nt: TGCACCAGCAGGTGTACATGTGTGCGAAAGACCTATGGCTACACCTTC

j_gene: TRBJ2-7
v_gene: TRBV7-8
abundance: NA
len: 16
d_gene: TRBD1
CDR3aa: CASSEGGQGFSYEQYF
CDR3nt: TGTGCCAGCAGCGAAGGGGGACAGGGCTTCTCCTACGAGCAGTACTTC

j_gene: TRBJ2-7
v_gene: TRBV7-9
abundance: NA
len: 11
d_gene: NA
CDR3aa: CASSRGHEQYF
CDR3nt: TGTGCCAGCAGCAGGGGCCACGAGCAGTACTTC

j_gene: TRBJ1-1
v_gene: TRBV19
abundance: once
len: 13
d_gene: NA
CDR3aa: CASSFGGNTEAFF
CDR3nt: TGTGCCAGTAGTTTTGGTGGGAACACTGAAGCTTTCTTT

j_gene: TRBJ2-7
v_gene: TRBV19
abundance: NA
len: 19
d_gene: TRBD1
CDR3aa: CASSISRAGGLLSSYEQYF
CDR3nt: TGTGCCAGTAGTATATCCCGGGCAGGGGGCCTCCTCAGCTCCTACGAGCAGTACTTC

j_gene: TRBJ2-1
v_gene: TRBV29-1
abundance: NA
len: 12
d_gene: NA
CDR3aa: CSDGGSYNEQFF
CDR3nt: TGCAGCGACGGGGGCTCCTACAATGAGCAGTTCTTC

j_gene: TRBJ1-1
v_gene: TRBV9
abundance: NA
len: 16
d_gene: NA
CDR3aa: CASSPGEGFRDTEAFF
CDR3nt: TGTGCCAGCAGCCCAGGAGAGGGCTTCCGGGACACTGAAGCTTTCTTT

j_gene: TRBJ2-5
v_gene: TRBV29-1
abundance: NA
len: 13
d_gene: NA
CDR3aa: CSVDRADQETQYF
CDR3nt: TGCAGCGTTGATCGGGCAGACCAAGAGACCCAGTACTTC

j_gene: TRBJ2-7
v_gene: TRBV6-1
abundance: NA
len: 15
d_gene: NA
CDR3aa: CASSEDETRDYEQYF
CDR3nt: TGTGCCAGCAGTGAAGATGAGACTAGGGACTACGAGCAGTACTTC

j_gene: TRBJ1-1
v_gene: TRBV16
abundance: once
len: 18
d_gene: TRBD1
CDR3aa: CASSQMEQGAFRGTEAFF
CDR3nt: TGTGCCAGCAGCCAAATGGAGCAGGGGGCTTTTCGGGGCACTGAAGCTTTCTTT

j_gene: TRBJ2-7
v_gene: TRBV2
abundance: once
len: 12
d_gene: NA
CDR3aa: CASSVSSYEQYF
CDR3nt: TGTGCCAGCAGTGTTAGCTCCTACGAGCAGTACTTC

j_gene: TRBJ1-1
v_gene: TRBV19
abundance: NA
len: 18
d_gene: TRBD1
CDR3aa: CASSIYPPGQGSGTEAFF
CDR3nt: TGTGCCAGTAGCATCTACCCCCCCGGACAGGGATCGGGCACTGAAGCTTTCTTT

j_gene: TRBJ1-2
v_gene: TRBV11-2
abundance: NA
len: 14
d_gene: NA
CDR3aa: CASSLTGGLYGYTF
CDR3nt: TGTGCCAGCAGCTTAACAGGTGGCCTCTATGGCTACACCTTC

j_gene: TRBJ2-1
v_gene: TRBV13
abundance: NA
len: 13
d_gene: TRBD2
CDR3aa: CASSLGLRNEQFF
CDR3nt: TGTGCCAGCAGCCTGGGACTACGGAATGAGCAGTTCTTC

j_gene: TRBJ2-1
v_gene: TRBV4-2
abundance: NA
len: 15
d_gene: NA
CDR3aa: CASSHRDEPYNEQFF
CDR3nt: TGTGCCAGCAGTCACCGGGACGAGCCCTACAATGAGCAGTTCTTC

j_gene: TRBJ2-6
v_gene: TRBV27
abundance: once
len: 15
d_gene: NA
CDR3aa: CASSPQPSGANVLTF
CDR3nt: TGTGCCAGCAGTCCCCAGCCCTCTGGGGCCAACGTCCTGACTTTC

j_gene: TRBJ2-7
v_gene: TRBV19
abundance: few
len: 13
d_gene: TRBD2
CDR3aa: CASSPRPGGEQYF
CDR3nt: TGTGCCAGTAGTCCCCGCCCGGGGGGCGAGCAGTACTTC

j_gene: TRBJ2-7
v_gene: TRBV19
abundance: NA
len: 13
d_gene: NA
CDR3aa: CASSAGFGYEQYF
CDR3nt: TGTGCCAGTAGTGCAGGATTTGGCTACGAGCAGTACTTC

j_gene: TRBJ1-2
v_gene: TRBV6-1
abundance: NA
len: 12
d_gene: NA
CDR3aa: CASTRDLQGYTF
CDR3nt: TGTGCCAGCACCCGGGACTTGCAGGGCTACACCTTC

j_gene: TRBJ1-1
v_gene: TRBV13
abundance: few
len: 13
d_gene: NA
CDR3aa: CASSLGMNTEAFF
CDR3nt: TGTGCCAGCAGCTTAGGGATGAACACTGAAGCTTTCTTT

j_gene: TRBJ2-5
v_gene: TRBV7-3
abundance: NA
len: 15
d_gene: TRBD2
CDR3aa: CASSLAGGTRETQYF
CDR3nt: TGTGCCAGCAGCTTAGCGGGAGGGACACGGGAGACCCAGTACTTC

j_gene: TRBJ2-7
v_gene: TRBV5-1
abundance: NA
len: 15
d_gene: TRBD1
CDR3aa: CASSLEGQGAYEQYF
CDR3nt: TGCGCCAGCAGCTTGGAGGGACAGGGGGCCTACGAGCAGTACTTC

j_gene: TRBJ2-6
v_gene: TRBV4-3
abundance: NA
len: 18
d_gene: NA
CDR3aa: CASSRGGEFVSGANVLTF
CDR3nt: TGCGCCAGCAGCCGAGGGGGGGAGTTCGTGTCTGGGGCCAACGTCCTGACTTTC

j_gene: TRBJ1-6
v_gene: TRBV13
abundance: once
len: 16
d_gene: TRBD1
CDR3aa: CASSAHGWDRDSPLHF
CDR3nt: TGTGCCAGCAGCGCCCACGGCTGGGACAGGGACTCACCCCTCCACTTT

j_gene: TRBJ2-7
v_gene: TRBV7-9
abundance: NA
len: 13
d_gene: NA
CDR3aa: CASSHTGSYEQYF
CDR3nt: TGTGCCAGCAGCCATACTGGGTCCTACGAGCAGTACTTC

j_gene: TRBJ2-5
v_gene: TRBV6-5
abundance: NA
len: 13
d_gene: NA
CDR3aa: CASTWQRGETQYF
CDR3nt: TGTGCCAGCACTTGGCAACGCGGGGAGACCCAGTACTTC

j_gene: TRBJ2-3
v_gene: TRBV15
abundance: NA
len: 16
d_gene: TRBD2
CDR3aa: CATSREGLGSTDTQYF
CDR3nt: TGTGCCACCAGCAGAGAAGGACTAGGTAGCACAGATACGCAGTATTTT

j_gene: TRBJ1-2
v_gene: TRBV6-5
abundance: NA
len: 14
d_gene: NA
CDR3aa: CASSYRNHGGGYTF
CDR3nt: TGTGCCAGCAGTTACCGGAACCATGGGGGGGGCTACACCTTC

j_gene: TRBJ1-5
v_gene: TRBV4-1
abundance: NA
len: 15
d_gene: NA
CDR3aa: CASSQGRGSNQPQHF
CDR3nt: TGCGCCAGCAGCCAAGGGAGGGGTAGCAATCAGCCCCAGCATTTT

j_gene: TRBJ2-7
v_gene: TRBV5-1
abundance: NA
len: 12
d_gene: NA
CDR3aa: CASSTGSYEQYF
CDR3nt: TGCGCCAGCAGCACCGGCTCCTACGAGCAGTACTTC

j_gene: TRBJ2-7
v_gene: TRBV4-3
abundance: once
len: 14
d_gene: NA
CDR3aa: CASSQDGQSYEQYF
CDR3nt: TGCGCCAGCAGCCAAGATGGACAGTCCTACGAGCAGTACTTC

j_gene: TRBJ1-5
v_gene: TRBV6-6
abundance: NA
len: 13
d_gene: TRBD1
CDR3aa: CASRPGQGYPQHF
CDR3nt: TGTGCCAGCAGGCCGGGACAGGGGTACCCCCAGCATTTT

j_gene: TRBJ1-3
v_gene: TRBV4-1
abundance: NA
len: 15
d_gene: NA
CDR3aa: CASSHEGGNGNTIYF
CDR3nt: TGCGCCAGCAGCCATGAGGGAGGGAACGGAAACACCATATATTTT

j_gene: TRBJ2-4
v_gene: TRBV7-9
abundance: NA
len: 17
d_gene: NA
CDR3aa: CASSLTPDILAKNIQYF
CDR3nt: TGTGCCAGCAGCTTAACCCCGGACATCTTAGCCAAAAACATTCAGTACTTC

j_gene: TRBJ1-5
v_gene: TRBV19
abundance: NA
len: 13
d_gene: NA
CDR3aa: CATLGQPNQPQHF
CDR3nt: TGTGCCACCCTAGGACAGCCCAATCAGCCCCAGCATTTT

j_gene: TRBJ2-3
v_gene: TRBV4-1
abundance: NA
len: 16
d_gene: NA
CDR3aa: CASSQEPHQSTDTQYF
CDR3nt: TGCGCCAGCAGCCAAGAGCCCCACCAAAGCACAGATACGCAGTATTTT

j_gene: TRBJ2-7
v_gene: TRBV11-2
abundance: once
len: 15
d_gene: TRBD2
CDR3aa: CASSLVSSGGYEQYF
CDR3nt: TGTGCCAGCAGCTTAGTTTCTAGCGGGGGGTACGAGCAGTACTTC

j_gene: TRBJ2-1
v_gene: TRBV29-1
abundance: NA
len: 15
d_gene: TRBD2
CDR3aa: CSVEGTSGLYNEQFF
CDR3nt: TGCAGCGTTGAAGGGACTAGCGGGTTATACAATGAGCAGTTCTTC

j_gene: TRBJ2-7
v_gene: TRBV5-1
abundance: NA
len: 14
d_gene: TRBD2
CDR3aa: CASTKAGVFYEQYF
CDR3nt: TGCGCCAGCACCAAAGCGGGGGTATTCTACGAGCAGTACTTC

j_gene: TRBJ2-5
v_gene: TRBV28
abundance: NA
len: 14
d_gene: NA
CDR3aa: CASSLLTGKETQYF
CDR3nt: TGTGCCAGCAGTTTACTTACAGGGAAAGAGACCCAGTACTTC

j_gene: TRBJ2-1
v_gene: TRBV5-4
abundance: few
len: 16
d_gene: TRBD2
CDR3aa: CASSLVGGGYDNEQFF
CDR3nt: TGTGCCAGCAGCTTGGTGGGCGGGGGTTACGACAATGAGCAGTTCTTC

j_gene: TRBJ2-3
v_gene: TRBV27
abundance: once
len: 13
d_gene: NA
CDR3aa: CASSLWIRDTQYF
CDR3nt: TGTGCCAGCAGTTTATGGATCAGGGATACGCAGTATTTT

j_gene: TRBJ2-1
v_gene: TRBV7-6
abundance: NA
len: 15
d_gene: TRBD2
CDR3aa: CASSLDGRASGEQFF
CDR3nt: TGTGCCAGCAGCTTAGACGGGAGGGCCTCCGGTGAGCAGTTCTTC

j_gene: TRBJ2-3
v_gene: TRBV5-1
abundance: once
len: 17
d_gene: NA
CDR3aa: CASSTLGRARGTDTQYF
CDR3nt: TGCGCCAGCAGCACCCTCGGGCGGGCTAGGGGCACAGATACGCAGTATTTT

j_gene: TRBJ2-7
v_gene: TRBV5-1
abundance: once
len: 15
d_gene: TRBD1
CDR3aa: CASSWDSVSSYEQYF
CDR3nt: TGCGCCAGCAGCTGGGACAGCGTTAGCTCCTACGAGCAGTACTTC